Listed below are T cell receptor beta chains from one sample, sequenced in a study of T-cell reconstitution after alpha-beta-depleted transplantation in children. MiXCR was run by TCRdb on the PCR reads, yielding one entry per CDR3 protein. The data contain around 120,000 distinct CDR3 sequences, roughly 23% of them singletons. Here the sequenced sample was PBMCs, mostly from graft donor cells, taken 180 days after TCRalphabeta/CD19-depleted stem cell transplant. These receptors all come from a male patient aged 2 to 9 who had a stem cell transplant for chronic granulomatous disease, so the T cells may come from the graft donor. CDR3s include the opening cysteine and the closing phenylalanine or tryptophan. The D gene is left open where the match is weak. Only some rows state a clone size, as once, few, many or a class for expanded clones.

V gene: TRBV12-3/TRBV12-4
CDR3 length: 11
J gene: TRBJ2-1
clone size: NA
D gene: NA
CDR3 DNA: TGTGCCAGCAGTTTTGTTTATGAGCAGTTCTTC
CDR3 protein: CASSFVYEQFF

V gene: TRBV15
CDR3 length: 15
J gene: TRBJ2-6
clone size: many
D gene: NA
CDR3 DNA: TGTGCCACCAGCAGAGATCTGGCTGGGGCCAACGTCCTGACTTTC
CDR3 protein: CATSRDLAGANVLTF

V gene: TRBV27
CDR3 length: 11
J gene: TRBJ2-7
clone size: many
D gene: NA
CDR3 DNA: TGTGCCAGCAGTTCCGGTTACGAGCAGTACTTC
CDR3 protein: CASSSGYEQYF

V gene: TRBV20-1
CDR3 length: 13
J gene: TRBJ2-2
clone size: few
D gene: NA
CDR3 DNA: TGCAGTGGGACCGACAGTTTCGCCGGGGAGCTGTTTTTT
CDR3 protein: CSGTDSFAGELFF

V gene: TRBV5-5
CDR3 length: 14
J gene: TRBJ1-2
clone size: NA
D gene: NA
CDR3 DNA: TGTGCCAGCAGCTTGTCGAGGGGCGGCTATGGCTACACCTTC
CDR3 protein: CASSLSRGGYGYTF

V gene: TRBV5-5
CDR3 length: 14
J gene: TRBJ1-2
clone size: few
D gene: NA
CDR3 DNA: TGTGCCAGCAGCTCGATCCCGGGATACCATGGCTACACCTTC
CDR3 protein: CASSSIPGYHGYTF

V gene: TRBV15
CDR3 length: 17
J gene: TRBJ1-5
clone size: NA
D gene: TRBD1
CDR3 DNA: TGTGCCACCAGCAGAGATGGGGACAGGGTTTGGCGTCAGCCCCAGCATTTT
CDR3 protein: CATSRDGDRVWRQPQHF

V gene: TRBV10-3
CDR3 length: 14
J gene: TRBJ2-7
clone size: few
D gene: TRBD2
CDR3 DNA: TGTGCCATCAGCTCTTTAGCGGGATCCTACGAGCAGTACTTC
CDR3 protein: CAISSLAGSYEQYF

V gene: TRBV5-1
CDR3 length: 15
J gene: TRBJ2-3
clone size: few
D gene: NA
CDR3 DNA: TGCGCCAGCAGCTTGGAAGTTTTGCGTACCGATACGCAGTATTTT
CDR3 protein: CASSLEVLRTDTQYF

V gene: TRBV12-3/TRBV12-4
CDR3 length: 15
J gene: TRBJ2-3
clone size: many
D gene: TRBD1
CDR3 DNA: TGTGCCAGCGGTAGGACAGGGGGCGTGACAGATACGCAGTATTTT
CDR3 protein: CASGRTGGVTDTQYF

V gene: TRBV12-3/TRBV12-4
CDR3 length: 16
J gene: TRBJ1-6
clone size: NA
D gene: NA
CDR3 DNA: TGTGCCAGCAGCCCGGGACCAAGCTCCTATAATTCACCCCTCCACTTT
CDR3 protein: CASSPGPSSYNSPLHF

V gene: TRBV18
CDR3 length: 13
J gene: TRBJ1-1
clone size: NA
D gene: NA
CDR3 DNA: TGTGCCAGCTCACCAGGTCGAGCGACTGAAGCTTTCTTT
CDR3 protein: CASSPGRATEAFF

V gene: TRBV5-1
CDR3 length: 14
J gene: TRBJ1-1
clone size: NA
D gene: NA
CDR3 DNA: TGCGCCAGCAGCTTGGCCGTAGGGAACACTGAAGCTTTCTTT
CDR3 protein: CASSLAVGNTEAFF

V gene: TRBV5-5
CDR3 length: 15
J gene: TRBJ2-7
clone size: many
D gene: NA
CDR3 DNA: TGTGCCAGCAGCTTGGGTATGGGCACCTTATACGAGCAGTACTTC
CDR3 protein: CASSLGMGTLYEQYF

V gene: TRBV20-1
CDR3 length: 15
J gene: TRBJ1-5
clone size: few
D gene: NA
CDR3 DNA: TGCAGTGCTAGAGGGTGGGGGGCTGTCGTTCAGCCCCAGCATTTT
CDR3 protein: CSARGWGAVVQPQHF

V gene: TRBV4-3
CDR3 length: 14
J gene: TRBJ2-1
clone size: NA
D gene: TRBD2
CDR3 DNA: TGCGCCAGCAGCCAAGAACTAGCGACCAATGAGCAGTTCTTC
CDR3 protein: CASSQELATNEQFF

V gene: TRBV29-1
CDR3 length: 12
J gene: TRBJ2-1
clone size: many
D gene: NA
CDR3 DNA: TGCAGCGTCTTGACGCCTAACAATGAGCAGTTCTTC
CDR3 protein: CSVLTPNNEQFF

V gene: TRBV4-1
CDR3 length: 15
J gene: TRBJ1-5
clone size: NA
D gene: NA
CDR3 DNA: TGCGCCAGCAGCCCAGGCGGGGTGGGCAATCAGCACCAGCATTTT
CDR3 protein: CASSPGGVGNQHQHF

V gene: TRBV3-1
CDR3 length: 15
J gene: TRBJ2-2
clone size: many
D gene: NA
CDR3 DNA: TGTGCCAGCAGCCAAGATTGGCATCGATCCGGGGAGCTGTTTTTT
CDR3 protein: CASSQDWHRSGELFF

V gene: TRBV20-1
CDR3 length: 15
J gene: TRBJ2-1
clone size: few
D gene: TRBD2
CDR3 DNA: TGCAGTGCTTCCTTGACTAGCGGGCTAAACAATGAGCAGTTCTTC
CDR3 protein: CSASLTSGLNNEQFF

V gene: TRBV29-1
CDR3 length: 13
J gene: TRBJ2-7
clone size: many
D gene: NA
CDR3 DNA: TGCAGCGTTTTCACGGGACTGAGGGACGAGCAGTACTTC
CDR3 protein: CSVFTGLRDEQYF

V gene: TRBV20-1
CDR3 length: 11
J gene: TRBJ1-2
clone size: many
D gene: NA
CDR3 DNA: TGCAGTGCCGCGGGGGATTATGGCTACACCTTC
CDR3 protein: CSAAGDYGYTF

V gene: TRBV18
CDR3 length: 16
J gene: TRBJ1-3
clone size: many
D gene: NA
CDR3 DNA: TGTGCCAGCTCACCACAGTATTATCCTGATGGAAACACCATATATTTT
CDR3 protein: CASSPQYYPDGNTIYF

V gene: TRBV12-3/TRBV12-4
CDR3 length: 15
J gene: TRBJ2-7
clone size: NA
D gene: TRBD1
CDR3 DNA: TGTGCCAGCAGTCAATACCGACAGGGGGTGGGGGAGCAGTACTTC
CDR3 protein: CASSQYRQGVGEQYF

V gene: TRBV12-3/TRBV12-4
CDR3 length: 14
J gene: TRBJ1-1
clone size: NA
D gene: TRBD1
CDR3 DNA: TGTGCCAGCAGCAGACAGGGGAGGAACACTGAAGCTTTCTTT
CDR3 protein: CASSRQGRNTEAFF

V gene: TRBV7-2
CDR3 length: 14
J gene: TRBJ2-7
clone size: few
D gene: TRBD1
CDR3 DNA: TGTGCCAGCAGCACTTGGGACAGGGTCTACGAGCAGTACTTC
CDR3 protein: CASSTWDRVYEQYF

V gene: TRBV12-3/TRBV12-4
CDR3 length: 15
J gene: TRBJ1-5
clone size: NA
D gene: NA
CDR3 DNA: TGTGCCAGCACCGAAGGGGGTCAGGGAAATCAGCCCCAGCATTTT
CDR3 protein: CASTEGGQGNQPQHF

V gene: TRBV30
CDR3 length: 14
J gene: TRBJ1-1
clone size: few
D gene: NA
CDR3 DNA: TGTGCCTGGAGTGGACGACTGCAGAACACTGAAGCTTTCTTT
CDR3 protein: CAWSGRLQNTEAFF

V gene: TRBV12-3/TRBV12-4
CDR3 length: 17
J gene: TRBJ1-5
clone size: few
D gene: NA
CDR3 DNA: TGTGCCAGCAGTATGTTAGTGACCATCGTTGGCAATCAGCCCCAGCATTTT
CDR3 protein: CASSMLVTIVGNQPQHF

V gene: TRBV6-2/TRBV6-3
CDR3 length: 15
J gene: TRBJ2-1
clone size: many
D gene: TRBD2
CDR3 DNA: TGTGCCAGCAGTTACCCGGGGAGGGCCGTGAATGAGCAGTTCTTC
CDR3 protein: CASSYPGRAVNEQFF

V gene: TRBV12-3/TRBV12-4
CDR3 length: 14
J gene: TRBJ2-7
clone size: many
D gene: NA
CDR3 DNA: TGTGCCAGCAGTTTAGGACAGACATGGAACGAGCAGTACTTC
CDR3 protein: CASSLGQTWNEQYF

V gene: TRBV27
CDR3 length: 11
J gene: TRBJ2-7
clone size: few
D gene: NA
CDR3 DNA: TGTGCCAGCGCCACCTCCTACGAGCAGTACTTC
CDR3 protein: CASATSYEQYF

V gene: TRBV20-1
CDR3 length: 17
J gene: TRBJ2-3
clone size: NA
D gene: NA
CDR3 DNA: TGCAGTGCTAGGGATAAACTACGGGACATAAGCACAGATACGCAGTATTTT
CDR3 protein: CSARDKLRDISTDTQYF

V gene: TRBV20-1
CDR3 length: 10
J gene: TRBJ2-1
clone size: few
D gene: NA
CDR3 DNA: TGCAGCCGGGGTCCCGATGAGCAGTTCTTC
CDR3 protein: CSRGPDEQFF

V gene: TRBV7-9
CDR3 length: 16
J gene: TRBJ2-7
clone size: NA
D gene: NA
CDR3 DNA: TGTGCCAGCAGCTCAGCGCCCGGGACACCGTCCTACGAGCAGTACTTC
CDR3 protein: CASSSAPGTPSYEQYF

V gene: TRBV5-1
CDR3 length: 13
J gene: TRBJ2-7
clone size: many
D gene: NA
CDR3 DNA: TGCGCCAGCAGCTCCCCTCACCACTACGAGCAGTACTTC
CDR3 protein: CASSSPHHYEQYF

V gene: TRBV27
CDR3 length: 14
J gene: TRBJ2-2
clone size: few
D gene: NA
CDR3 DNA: TGTGCCACCGGACCAAGTGGGAACACCGGGGAGCTGTTTTTT
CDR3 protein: CATGPSGNTGELFF

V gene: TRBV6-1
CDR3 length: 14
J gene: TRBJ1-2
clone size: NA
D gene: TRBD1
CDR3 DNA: TGTGCCAGCAGGAAGACAGGGGCGGGCTATGGCTACACCTTC
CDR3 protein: CASRKTGAGYGYTF

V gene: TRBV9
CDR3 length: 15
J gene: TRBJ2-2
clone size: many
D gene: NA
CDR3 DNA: TGTGCCAGCACTCGGACTGGCTTTAGGACCGGGGAGCTGTTTTTT
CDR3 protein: CASTRTGFRTGELFF

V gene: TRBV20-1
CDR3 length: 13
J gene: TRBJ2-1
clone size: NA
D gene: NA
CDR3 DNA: TGCAGTGCTAGGGGGAGGTCCTACAATGAGCAGTTCTTC
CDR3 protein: CSARGRSYNEQFF

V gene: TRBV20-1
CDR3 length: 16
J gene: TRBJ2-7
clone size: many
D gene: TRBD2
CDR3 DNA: TGCAGTGCTAGAGTAGCGGGAGTGGATTCCCGCTACGAGCAGTACTTC
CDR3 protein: CSARVAGVDSRYEQYF

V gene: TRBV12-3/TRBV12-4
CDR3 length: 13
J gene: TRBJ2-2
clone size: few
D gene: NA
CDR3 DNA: TGTGCCAGCCCCAGGGCTAACACCGGGGAGCTGTTTTTT
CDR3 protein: CASPRANTGELFF

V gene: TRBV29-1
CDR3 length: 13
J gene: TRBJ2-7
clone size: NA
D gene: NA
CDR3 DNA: TGCAGCGTTGAAGTCAGGGCCACGTCGGAGCAGTACTTC
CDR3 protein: CSVEVRATSEQYF

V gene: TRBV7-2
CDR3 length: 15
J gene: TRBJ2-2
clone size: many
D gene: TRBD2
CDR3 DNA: TGTGCCAGCAGCTTTAGCGGGGGGGCTTCCGGGGAGCTGTTTTTT
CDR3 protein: CASSFSGGASGELFF

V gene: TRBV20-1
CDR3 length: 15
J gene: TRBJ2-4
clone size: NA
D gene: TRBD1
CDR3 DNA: TGCAGTGCAATACCGGGACAGGGGGCGGTAAACATTCAGTACTTC
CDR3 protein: CSAIPGQGAVNIQYF

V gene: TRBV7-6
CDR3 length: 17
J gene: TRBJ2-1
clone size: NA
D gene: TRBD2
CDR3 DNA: TGTGCCAGCAGCTCTGGCGTAGCGGGAGGGCCGTACAATGAGCAGTTCTTC
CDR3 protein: CASSSGVAGGPYNEQFF

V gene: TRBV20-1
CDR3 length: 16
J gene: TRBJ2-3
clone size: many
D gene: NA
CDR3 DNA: TGCAGTGCTAGAGCAGGAAGGGCTCTGAGCACAGATACGCAGTATTTT
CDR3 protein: CSARAGRALSTDTQYF

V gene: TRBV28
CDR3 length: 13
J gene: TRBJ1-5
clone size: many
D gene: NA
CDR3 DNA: TGTGCCAGCGGGTACAGGGGCAATCAGCCCCAGCATTTT
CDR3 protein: CASGYRGNQPQHF

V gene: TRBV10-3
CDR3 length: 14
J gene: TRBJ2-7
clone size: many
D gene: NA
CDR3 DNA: TGTGCCATCAGTGATAGGCAGGGGGGCTACGAGCAGTACTTC
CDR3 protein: CAISDRQGGYEQYF

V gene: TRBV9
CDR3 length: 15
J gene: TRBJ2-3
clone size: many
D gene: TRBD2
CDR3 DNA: TGTGCCAGCAGCGTAGGGGGGGGGAGCACAGATACGCAGTATTTT
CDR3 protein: CASSVGGGSTDTQYF

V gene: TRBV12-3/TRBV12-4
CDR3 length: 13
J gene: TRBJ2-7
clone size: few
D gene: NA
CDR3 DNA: TGTGCCAGCAGTTCCTCAGGGGCGGATGAGCAGTACTTC
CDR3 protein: CASSSSGADEQYF

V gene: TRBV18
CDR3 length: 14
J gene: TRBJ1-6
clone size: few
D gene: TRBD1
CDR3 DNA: TGTGCCAGCTCACCGGGACAGACAAATTCACCCCTCCACTTT
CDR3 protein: CASSPGQTNSPLHF

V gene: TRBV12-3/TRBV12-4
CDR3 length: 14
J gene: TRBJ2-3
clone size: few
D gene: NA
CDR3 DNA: TGTGCCAGCAAGGTGGGCGGGGTCACAGATACGCAGTATTTT
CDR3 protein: CASKVGGVTDTQYF

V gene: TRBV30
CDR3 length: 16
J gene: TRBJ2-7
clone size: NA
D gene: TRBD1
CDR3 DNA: TGTGCCTCAACGTACTCTACCGGGACAGGTGCCTACGAGCAGTACTTC
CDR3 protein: CASTYSTGTGAYEQYF

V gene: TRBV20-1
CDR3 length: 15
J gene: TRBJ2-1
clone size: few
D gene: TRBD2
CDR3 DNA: TGCAGTGCTAGAGTACTAGCGATCGTTTACAATGAGCAGTTCTTC
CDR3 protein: CSARVLAIVYNEQFF

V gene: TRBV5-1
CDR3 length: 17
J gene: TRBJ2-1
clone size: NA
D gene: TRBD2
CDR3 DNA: TGCGCCAGCAGCTTGGGGGCTAGCGGGAAACCCTTAAATGAGCAGTTCTTC
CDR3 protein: CASSLGASGKPLNEQFF

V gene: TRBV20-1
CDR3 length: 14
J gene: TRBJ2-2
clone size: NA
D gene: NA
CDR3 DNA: TGCAGTGCCCAAAAAGGGGCAGCAGCCGGGGAGCTGTTTTTT
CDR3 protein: CSAQKGAAAGELFF

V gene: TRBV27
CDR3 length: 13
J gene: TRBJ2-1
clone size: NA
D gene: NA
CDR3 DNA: TGTGCCAGCCAGGGGATAGTCGACAATGAGCAGTTCTTC
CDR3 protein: CASQGIVDNEQFF

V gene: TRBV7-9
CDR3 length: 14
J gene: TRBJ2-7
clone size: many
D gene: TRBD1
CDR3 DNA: TGTGCCAGCAGCCTAATGACCAGGGGGAGCGAGCAGTACTTC
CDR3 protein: CASSLMTRGSEQYF

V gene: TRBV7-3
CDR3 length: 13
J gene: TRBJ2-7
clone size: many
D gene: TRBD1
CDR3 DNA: TGTGCCAGCAGTCCGGACAGGGACCACGAGCAGTACTTC
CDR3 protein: CASSPDRDHEQYF